What follows are 2 T cell receptor beta chains derived from one specimen sequenced in a study of blood T cell repertoires in COVID-19. Some clones are missing from TCRdb's copy, which holds only in-frame ones; the method was immunoSEQ multiplex PCR. Of under 250,000 clones in the sample, roughly 85% are singletons; the top ten hold approximately 2.6%. The sequencing input was peripheral blood. Receptor source: a woman in her 70s with active or convalescent COVID-19.

The chain combines TRBV18 with TRBJ2-2; D uncertain. CDR1 is KGHSH and CDR2 is LQKENI in the germline V gene. There are 14 residues in the CDR3. Trimming stripped 3 bases from V and 1 base from J, with 6 bases between. The CDR3 loop reads CASSPAQNTGELFF. The CDR3 DNA reads TGTGCCAGCTCACCGGCACAGAACACCGGGGAGCTGTTTTTT.

The V and J genes are TRBV10-2 and TRBJ2-5, with TRBD2 identical over 9 bases. Germline trimming cut 6 bases from V and 3 bases from J; bases unmatched to any gene: 2. The CDR3 is made up of 13 amino acids. Germline CDR1 reads WSHSY; CDR2 reads SAAADI. The CDR3 region has the DNA TGCGCCAGCAGGGTAGCGGGAGAAGAGACCCAGTACTTC. This encodes CASRVAGEETQYF.